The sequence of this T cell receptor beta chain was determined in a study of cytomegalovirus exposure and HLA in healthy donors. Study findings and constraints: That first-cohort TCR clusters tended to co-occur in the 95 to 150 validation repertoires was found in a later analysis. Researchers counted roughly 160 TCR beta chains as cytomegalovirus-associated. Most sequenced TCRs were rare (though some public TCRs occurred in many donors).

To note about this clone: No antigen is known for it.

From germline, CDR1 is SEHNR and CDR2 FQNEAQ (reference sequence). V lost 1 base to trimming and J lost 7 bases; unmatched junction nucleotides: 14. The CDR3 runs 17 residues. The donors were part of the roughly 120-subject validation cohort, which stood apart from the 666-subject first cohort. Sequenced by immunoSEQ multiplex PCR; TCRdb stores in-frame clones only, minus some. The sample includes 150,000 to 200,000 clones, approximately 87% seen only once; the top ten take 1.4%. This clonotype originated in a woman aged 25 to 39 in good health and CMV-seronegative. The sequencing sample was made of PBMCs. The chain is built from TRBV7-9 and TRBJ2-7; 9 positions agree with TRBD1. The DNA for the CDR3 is TGTGCCAGCAGCTTAGTTTTAGGACAGGGGCCGCCTGTGGAGCAGTACTTC. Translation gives CASSLVLGQGPPVEQYF.